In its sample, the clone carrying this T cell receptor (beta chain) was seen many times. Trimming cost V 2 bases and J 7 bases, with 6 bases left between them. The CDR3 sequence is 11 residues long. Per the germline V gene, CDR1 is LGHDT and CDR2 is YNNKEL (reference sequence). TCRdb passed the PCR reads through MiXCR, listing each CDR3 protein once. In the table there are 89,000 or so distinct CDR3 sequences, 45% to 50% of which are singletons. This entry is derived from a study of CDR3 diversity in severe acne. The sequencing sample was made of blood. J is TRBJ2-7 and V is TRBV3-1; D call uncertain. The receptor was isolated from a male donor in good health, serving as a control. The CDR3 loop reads CASSQRTEQYF. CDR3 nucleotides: TGTGCCAGCAGCCAACGAACGGAGCAGTACTTC.